The clone carrying this TCR beta chain came up a few times. Its specificity is not known. CDR1 is SGDLS, CDR2 YYNGEE, per germline. The ends lost 3 bases at V and 9 bases at J; junction bases unmatched: 14. The CDR3 loop spans 16 amino acids. These data come from a study of beta chain features in type 1 diabetes. Reverse transcription of all isolated RNA meant that expressed TCRB transcripts were sequenced. An average of about 3.5 million reads was obtained for naive, central memory and regulatory T cell samples. The protocol was immunoSEQ multiplex PCR, while the TCRdb copy is restricted to in-frame clones and leaves out a portion. Among 860,000 or so clones listed, about 17% were seen once. Study results and limitations: Type 1 diabetes patients had VDJ junctions that carried fewer insertions and more deletions.

The chain uses TRBV9 and TRBJ2-1, with 8 nucleotides matching TRBD2. The sample taken for sequencing was naive CD4+ T cells from blood. This receptor was identified in a young woman in good health. The CDR3 region is CASSASTAGDRGEQFF. CDR3 in DNA: TGTGCCAGCAGCGCAAGTACAGCGGGAGACCGGGGTGAGCAGTTCTTC. Drawing the rest from reference TRBV9 and TRBJ2-1, the complete variable domain is DSGVTQTPKHLITATGQRVTLRCSPRSGDLSVYWYQQSLDQGLQFLIQYYNGEERAKGNILERFSAQQFPDLHSELNLSSLELGDSALYFCASSASTAGDRGEQFFGPGTRLTVL.